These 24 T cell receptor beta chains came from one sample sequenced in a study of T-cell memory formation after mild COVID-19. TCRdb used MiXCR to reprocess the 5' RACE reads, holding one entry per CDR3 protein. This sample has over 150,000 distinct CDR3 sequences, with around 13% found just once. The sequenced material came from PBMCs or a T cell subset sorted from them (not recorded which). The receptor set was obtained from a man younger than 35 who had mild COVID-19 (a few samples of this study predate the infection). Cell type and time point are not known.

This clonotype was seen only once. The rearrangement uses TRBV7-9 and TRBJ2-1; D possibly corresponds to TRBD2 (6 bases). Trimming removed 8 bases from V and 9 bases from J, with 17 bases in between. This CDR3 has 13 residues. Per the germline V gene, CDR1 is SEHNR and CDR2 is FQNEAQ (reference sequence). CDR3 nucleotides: TGTGCCAGCCGCCCGGTTCGGAGGGGTGAGCAGTTCTTC. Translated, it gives CASRPVRRGEQFF.

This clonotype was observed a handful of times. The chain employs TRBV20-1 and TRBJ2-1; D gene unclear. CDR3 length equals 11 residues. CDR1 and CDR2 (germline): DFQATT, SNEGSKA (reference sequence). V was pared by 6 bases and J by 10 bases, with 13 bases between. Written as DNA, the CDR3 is TGCAGTGCCCCGCGTCAGTCCGAGCAGTTCTTC. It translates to CSAPRQSEQFF.

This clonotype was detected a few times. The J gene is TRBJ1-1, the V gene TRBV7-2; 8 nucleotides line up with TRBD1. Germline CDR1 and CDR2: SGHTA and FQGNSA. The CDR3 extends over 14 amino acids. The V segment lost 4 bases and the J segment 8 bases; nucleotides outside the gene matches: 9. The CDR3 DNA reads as TGTGCCAGCAGCTCCGGCCGGACAGGGAGGGAAGCTTTCTTT. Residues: CASSSGRTGREAFF.

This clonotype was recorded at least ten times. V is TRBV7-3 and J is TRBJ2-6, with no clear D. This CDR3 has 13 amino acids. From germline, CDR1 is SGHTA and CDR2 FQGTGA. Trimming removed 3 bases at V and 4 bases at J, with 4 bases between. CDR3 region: CASSLTGANVLTF. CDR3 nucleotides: TGTGCCAGCAGCTTGACAGGGGCCAACGTCCTGACTTTC.

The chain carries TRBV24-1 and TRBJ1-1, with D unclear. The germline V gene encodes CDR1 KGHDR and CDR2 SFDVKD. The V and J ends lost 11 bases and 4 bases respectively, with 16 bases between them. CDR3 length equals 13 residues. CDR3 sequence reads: CAIRGPSGTEAFF. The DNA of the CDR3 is TGTGCCATAAGAGGTCCTTCGGGCACTGAAGCTTTCTTT.

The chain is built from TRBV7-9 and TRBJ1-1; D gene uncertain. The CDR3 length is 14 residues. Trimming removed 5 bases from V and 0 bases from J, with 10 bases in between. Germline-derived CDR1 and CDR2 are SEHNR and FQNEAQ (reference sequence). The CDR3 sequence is CASSPARLNTEAFF. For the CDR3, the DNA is TGTGCCAGCAGCCCTGCACGGTTGAACACTGAAGCTTTCTTT.

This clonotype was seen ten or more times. The CDR3: CASSLGSGELFF. The DNA of the CDR3 is TGTGCCAGCAGCTTAGGGTCCGGGGAGCTGTTTTTT. This chain uses TRBV7-9 with TRBJ2-2; D call uncertain. V shed 1 base and J shed 6 bases, with 3 bases lying between them. Germline V gene data show CDR1 as SEHNR and CDR2 as FQNEAQ (reference sequence). This CDR3 comprises 12 residues.

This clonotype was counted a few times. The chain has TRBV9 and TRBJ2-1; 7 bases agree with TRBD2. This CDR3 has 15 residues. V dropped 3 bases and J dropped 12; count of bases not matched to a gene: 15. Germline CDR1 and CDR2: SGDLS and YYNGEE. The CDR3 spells CASSATGEGTIVQFF. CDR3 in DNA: TGTGCCAGCAGCGCGACGGGGGAGGGTACAATCGTGCAGTTCTTC.

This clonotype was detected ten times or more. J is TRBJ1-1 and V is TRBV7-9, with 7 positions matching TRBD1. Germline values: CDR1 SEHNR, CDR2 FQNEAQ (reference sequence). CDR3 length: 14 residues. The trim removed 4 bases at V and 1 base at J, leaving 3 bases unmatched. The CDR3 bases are TGTGCCAGCAGCTACAGGGGTGAGAACACTGAAGCTTTCTTT. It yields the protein CASSYRGENTEAFF.

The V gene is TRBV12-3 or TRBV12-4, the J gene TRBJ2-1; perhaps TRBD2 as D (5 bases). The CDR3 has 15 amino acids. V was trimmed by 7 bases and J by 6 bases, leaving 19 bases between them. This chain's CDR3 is CASTGGGFGVNEQFF. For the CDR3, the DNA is TGTGCCAGCACCGGCGGCGGGTTTGGTGTCAATGAGCAGTTCTTC.

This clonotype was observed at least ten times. The CDR3 loop reads CASSLSGQGRQYV. The CDR3 region has the DNA TGTGCCAGCAGCTTATCGGGACAGGGACGGCAGTACGTC. The chain is built from TRBV7-9 and TRBJ2-7, with 9 bases identical to TRBD1. The CDR3 runs to 13 residues. Trimming removed 2 bases from V and 9 bases from J; junction bases left unmatched: 5. Germline V gives CDR1 SEHNR, CDR2 FQNEAQ (reference sequence).

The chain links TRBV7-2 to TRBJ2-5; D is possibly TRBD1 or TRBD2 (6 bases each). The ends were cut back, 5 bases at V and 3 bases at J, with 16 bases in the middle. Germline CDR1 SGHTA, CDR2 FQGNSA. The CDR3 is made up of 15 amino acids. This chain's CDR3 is CASSDPYGGKETQYF. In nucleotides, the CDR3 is TGTGCCAGCAGCGACCCCTACGGGGGCAAAGAGACCCAGTACTTC.

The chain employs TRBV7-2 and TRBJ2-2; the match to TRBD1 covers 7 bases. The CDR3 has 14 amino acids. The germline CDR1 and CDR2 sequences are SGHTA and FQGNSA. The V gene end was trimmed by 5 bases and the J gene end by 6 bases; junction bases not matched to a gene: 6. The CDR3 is CASSLTTGSGELFF. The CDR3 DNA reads TGTGCCAGCAGCCTGACGACAGGGTCCGGGGAGCTGTTTTTT.

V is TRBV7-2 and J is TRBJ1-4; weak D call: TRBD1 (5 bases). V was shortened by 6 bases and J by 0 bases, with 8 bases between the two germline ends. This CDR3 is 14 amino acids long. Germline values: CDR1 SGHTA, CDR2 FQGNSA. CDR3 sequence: CASRGPTTNEKLFF. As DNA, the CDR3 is TGTGCCAGCAGGGGACCAACAACTAATGAAAAACTGTTTTTT.

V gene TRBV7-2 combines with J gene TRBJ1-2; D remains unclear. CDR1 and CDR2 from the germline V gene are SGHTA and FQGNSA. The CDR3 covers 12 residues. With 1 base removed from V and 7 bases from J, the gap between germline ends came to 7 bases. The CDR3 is CASSLDISGYTF. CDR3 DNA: TGTGCCAGCAGCTTAGACATTTCTGGCTACACCTTC.

In nucleotides, the CDR3 is TGTGCCAGCTCACCCGTAATGAACACTGAAGCTTTCTTT. This sequence encodes CASSPVMNTEAFF. The gene calls are TRBV18 and TRBJ1-1, with D unresolved. The CDR3 runs to 13 residues. V was trimmed by 3 bases and J by 0 bases, leaving 5 bases between them. The germline gives CDR1 KGHSH, CDR2 LQKENI.

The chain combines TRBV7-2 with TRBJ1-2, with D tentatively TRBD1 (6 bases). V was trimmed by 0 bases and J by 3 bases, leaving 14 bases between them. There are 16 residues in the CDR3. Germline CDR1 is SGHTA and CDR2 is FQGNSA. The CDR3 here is CASSLAGPTGDYGYTF. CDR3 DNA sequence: TGTGCCAGCAGCTTAGCGGGCCCGACAGGAGACTATGGCTACACCTTC.

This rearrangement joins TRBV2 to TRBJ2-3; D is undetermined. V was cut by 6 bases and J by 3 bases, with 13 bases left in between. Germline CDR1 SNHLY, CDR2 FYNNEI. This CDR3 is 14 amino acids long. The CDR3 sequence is CASSAWTETDTQYF. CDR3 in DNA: TGTGCCAGCAGCGCCTGGACCGAGACAGATACGCAGTATTTT.

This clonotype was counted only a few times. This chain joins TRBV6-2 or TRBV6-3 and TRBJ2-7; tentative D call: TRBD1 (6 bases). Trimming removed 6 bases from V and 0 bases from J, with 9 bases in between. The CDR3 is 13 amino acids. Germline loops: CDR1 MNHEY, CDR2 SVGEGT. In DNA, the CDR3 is TGTGCCAGCAGACGGGACAACTCCTACGAGCAGTACTTC. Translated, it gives CASRRDNSYEQYF.

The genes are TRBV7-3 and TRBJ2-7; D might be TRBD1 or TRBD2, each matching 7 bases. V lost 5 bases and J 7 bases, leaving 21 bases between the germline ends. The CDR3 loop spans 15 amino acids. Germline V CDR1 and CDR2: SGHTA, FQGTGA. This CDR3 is CASSPMGGGQSEQYF. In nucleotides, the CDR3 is TGTGCCAGCAGCCCAATGGGGGGGGGACAGTCGGAGCAGTACTTC.

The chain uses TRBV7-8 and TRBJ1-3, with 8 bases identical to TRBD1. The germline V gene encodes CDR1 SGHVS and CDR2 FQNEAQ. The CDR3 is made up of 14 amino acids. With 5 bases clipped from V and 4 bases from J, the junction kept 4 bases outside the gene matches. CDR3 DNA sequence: TGTGCCAGCAGCCGGACAGGGTTCGGAAACACCATATATTTT. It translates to CASSRTGFGNTIYF.

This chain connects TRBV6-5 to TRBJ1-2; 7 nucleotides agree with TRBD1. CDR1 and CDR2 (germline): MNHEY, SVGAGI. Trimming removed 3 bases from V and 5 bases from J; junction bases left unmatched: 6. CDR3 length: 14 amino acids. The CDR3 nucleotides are TGTGCCAGCAGTTATGCAGGGGGGGAGTATGGCTACACCTTC. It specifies CASSYAGGEYGYTF.

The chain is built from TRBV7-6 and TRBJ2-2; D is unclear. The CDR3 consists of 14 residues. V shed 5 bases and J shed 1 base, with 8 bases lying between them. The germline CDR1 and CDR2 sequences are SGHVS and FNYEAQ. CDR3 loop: CASSADLNTGELFF. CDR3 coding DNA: TGTGCCAGCAGCGCAGACTTGAACACCGGGGAGCTGTTTTTT.

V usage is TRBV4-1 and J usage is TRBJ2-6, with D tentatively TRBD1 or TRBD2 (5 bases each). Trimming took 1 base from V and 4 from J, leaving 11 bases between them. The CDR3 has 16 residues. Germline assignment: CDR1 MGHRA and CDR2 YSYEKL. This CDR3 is CASSQGGAGGANVLTF. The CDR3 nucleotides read TGCGCCAGCAGCCAAGGAGGGGCCGGCGGGGCCAACGTCCTGACTTTC.